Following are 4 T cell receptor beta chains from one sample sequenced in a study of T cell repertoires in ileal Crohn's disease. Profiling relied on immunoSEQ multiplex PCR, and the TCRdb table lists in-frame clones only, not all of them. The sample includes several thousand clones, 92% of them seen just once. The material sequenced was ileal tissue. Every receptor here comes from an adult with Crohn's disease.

The CDR3 coding sequence is TGTGCCAGCAGTGCTGAGGGGGCTCGAGCTTTCTTT. Translated, it gives CASSAEGARAFF. This chain links TRBV6-6 with TRBJ1-1, with 7 bases identical to TRBD1. The germline V gene encodes CDR1 MNHNY and CDR2 SVGAGI (reference sequence). Trimming cost V 5 bases and J 10 bases; bases outside gene matches: 7. The CDR3 length is 12 residues.

For the CDR3, the DNA is TGTGCCAGCAGCCCCCGACAGGGGTACAATGAGCAGTTCTTC. Amino acids: CASSPRQGYNEQFF. The chain couples TRBV5-8 to TRBJ2-1, with TRBD1 matching over 8 bases. Germline assignment: CDR1 SGHTS and CDR2 YDEGEE. J was trimmed by 4 bases and V by 4 bases; bases with no gene match: 4. The CDR3 is made up of 14 amino acids.

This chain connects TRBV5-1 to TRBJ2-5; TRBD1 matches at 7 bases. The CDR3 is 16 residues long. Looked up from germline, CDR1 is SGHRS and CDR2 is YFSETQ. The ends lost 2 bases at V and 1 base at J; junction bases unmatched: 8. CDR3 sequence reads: CASSLGGRQTQETQYF. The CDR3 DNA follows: TGCGCCAGCAGCTTAGGGGGCCGGCAGACCCAAGAGACCCAGTACTTC.

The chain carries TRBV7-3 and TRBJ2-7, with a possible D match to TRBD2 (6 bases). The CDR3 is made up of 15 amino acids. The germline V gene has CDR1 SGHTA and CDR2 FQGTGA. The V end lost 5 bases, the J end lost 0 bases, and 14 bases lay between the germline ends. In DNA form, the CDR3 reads TGTGCCAGCAGCCCCAACGCGGGAACCTCCTACGAGCAGTACTTC. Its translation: CASSPNAGTSYEQYF.